This T cell receptor (beta chain) was sequenced during a study of T cells in Graves' hyperthyroidism and ophthalmopathy. The study's findings and limits: The majority of expanded thyroid clonotypes above 0.001 also appeared in blood.

The CDR3 regions of TCR beta were amplified from RNA transcripts. When the TCR CDR3 underwent first-round RT-PCR, the HTBI primer set was used. MiXCR, run by TCRdb on the multiplex PCR reads, gives a single entry per CDR3 protein. The sample shows 350,000 to 450,000 distinct CDR3 sequences, approximately 18% of them seen only once. With 2 bases removed from V and 4 bases from J, the gap between germline ends came to 12 bases. Per germline, CDR1 SGHRS and CDR2 YFSETQ. This CDR3 comprises 14 residues. This clonotype came up many times. What it binds is unknown. Hyperthyroidism had been newly diagnosed in patients aged 18 to 65, and its duration was under 2 months. Out of roughly 10 ml of fresh peripheral blood came the PBMCs.

The sample consisted of blood. V and J are TRBV5-1 and TRBJ1-2; D gene uncertain. The TCR was taken from a woman aged 25 to 39 with Graves' hyperthyroidism that later progressed to Graves' ophthalmopathy. The CDR3 DNA sequence: TGCGCCAGCAGCTTTGAGCAGGCCGGCTATGGCTACACCTTC. The encoded protein is CASSFEQAGYGYTF. Using reference TRBV5-1 and TRBJ1-2 for the parts outside the CDR3, the full variable domain is KAGVTQTPRYLIKTRGQQVTLSCSPISGHRSVSWYQQTPGQGLQFLFEYFSETQRNKGNFPGRFSGRQFSNSRSEMNVSTLELGDSALYLCASSFEQAGYGYTFGSGTRLTVV.